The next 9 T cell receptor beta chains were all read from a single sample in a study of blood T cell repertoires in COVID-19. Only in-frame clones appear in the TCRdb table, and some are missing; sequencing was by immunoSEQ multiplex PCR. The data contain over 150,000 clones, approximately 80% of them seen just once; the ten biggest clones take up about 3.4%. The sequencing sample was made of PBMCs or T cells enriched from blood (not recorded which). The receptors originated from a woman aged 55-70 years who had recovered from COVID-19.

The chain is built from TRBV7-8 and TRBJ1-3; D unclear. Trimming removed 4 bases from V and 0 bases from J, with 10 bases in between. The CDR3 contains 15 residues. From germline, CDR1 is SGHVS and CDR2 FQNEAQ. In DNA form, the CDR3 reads TGTGCCAGCAGCTCCCAGTCCAGCTCTGGAAACACCATATATTTT. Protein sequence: CASSSQSSSGNTIYF.

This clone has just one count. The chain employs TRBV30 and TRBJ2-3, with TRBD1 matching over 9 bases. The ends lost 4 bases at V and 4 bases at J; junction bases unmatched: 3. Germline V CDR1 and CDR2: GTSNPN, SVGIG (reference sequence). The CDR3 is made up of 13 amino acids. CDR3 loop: CAWKDRGADTQYF. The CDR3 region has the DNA TGTGCCTGGAAGGACAGGGGTGCAGATACGCAGTATTTT.

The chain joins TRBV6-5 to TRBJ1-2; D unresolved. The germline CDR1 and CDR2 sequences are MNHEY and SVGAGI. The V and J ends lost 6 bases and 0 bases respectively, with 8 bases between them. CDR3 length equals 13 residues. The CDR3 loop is CASSATANYGYTF. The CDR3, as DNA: TGTGCCAGCAGCGCTACGGCTAACTATGGCTACACCTTC.

DNA of the CDR3: TGTGCCAGTAGTATAGATCAGAGGGCTTATACTGAAGCTTTCTTT. Its protein product is CASSIDQRAYTEAFF. The chain combines TRBV19 with TRBJ1-1, with D uncertain. V lost 0 bases to trimming and J lost 5 bases, with 13 bases between them. The CDR3 runs 15 residues. The germline V gene has CDR1 LNHDA and CDR2 SQIVND (reference sequence). Drawing the rest from reference TRBV19 and TRBJ1-1, the complete variable domain is DGGITQSPKYLFRKEGQNVTLSCEQNLNHDAMYWYRQDPGQGLRLIYYSQIVNDFQKGDIAEGYSVSREKKESFPLTVTSAQKNPTAFYLCASSIDQRAYTEAFFGQGTRLTVV.

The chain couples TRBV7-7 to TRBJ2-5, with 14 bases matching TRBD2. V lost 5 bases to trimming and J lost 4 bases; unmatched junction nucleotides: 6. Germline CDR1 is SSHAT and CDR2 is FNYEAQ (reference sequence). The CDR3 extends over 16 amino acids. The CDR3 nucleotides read TGTGCCAGCAGCCCTACGGGACTAGCGGGGGCAGAGACCCAGTACTTC. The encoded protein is CASSPTGLAGAETQYF.

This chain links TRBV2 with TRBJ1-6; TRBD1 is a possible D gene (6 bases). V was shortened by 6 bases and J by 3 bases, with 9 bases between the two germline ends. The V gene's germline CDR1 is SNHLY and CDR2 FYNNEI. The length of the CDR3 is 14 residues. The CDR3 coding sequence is TGTGCCAGCAGGTACAGGGTCTATAATTCACCCCTCCACTTT. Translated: CASRYRVYNSPLHF. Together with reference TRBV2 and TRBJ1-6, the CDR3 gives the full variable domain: EPEVTQTPSHQVTQMGQEVILRCVPISNHLYFYWYRQILGQKVEFLVSFYNNEISEKSEIFDDQFSVERPDGSNFTLKIRSTKLEDSAMYFCASRYRVYNSPLHFGNGTRLTVT.

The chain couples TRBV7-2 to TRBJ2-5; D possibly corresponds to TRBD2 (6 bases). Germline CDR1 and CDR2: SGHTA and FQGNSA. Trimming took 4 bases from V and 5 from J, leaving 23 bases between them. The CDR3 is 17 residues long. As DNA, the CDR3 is TGTGCCAGCAGCTCAGAGGCGGGGTTCTTTGCAATGGAGACCCAGTACTTC. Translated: CASSSEAGFFAMETQYF.

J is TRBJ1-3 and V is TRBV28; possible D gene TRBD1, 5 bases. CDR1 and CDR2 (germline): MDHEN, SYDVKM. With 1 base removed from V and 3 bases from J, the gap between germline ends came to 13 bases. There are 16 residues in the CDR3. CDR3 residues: CASSLFQGLNGNTIYF. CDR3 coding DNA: TGTGCCAGCAGTTTATTCCAGGGACTGAATGGAAACACCATATATTTT.

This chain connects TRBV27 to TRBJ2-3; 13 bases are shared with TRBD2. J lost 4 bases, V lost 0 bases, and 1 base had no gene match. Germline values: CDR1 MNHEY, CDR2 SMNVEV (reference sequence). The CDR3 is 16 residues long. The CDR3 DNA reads TGTGCCAGCAGTTTATCACTAGCGGGGGGGCCAGATACGCAGTATTTT. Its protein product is CASSLSLAGGPDTQYF.